This passage covers 9 T cell receptor beta chains from one sample sequenced in a study of cytomegalovirus exposure and HLA in healthy donors. With 60 Vbeta and 13 Jbeta primers, the PCR was carried out. The data were produced by immunoSEQ multiplex PCR, yet TCRdb's version contains in-frame clones alone and is incomplete. The data show some 130,000 clones, roughly 78% seen once. Sequenced input: PBMCs. These receptors originate from a man younger than 45 in good health.

The V and J genes are TRBV19 and TRBJ1-5; 7 bases match TRBD1. This CDR3 region has 15 residues. The trim removed 5 bases at V and 3 bases at J, leaving 7 bases unmatched. CDR1 is LNHDA, CDR2 SQIVND, per germline (reference sequence). The DNA for the CDR3 is TGTGCCAGTAGTTACCCGGGACAGTTCAATCAGCCCCAGCATTTT. The encoded protein is CASSYPGQFNQPQHF.

The J gene is TRBJ2-5, the V gene TRBV11-3, with TRBD2 matching 8 bases. The germline V gene encodes CDR1 SGHNT and CDR2 YENEEA. CDR3 length: 13 amino acids. Trimming removed 6 bases from V and 6 bases from J; junction bases left unmatched: 6. The CDR3 loop reads CASRGLVRQTQYF. CDR3 nucleotides: TGTGCCAGCAGGGGACTAGTCCGGCAGACCCAGTACTTC.

The table lists this clone with a count of one. J is TRBJ1-1 and V is TRBV6-6; 8 nucleotides match TRBD1. Germline values: CDR1 MNHNY, CDR2 SVGAGI (reference sequence). Losses at the gene ends were 2 bases for V and 2 bases for J; bases not matched to a gene: 4. The CDR3 sequence is 15 residues long. CDR3 in amino acids: CASSYPTGENTEAFF. CDR3 coding DNA: TGTGCCAGCAGTTACCCGACAGGGGAAAACACTGAAGCTTTCTTT.

This rearrangement joins TRBV5-4 to TRBJ2-4, with 11 bases that match TRBD2. CDR3 length: 15 amino acids. The germline CDR1 and CDR2 sequences are SGHNT and YYREEE (reference sequence). V trimming: 4 bases; J trimming: 7 bases; junction bases outside the gene matches: 7. CDR3 in amino acids: CASSRGLAGGNIQYF. The CDR3, as DNA: TGTGCCAGCAGCCGGGGGCTAGCGGGAGGTAACATTCAGTACTTC.

V gene TRBV5-5 combines with J gene TRBJ1-3; D is unclear. Germline-derived CDR1 and CDR2 are SGHKS and YYEKEE (reference sequence). The CDR3 contains 16 residues. Trimming cost V 5 bases and J 2 bases, with 17 bases left between them. CDR3 DNA sequence: TGTGCCAGCAGTCTCGCCCGGGATCTTCCTGGAAACACCATATATTTT. This sequence encodes CASSLARDLPGNTIYF.

The V call is TRBV5-1, the J call TRBJ2-5, with D perhaps TRBD2 (6 bases). Trimming left V 0 bases short and J 1 base short, with 10 bases between. From germline, CDR1 is SGHRS and CDR2 YFSETQ. CDR3 length: 15 residues. The CDR3 loop is CASSLGAGSQETQYF. CDR3 nucleotides: TGCGCCAGCAGCTTGGGTGCGGGATCCCAAGAGACCCAGTACTTC. The complete variable domain, with remaining parts taken from reference TRBV5-1 and TRBJ2-5, reads KAGVTQTPRYLIKTRGQQVTLSCSPISGHRSVSWYQQTPGQGLQFLFEYFSETQRNKGNFPGRFSGRQFSNSRSEMNVSTLELGDSALYLCASSLGAGSQETQYFGPGTRLLVL.

This chain joins TRBV5-1 and TRBJ1-1; D uncertain. The CDR3 is 14 amino acids. Germline assignment: CDR1 SGHRS and CDR2 YFSETQ. V gave up 5 bases and J gave up 1 base, with 12 bases separating them. In DNA form, the CDR3 reads TGCGCCAGCAGACCGCCCGAGGAGAACACTGAAGCTTTCTTT. It specifies CASRPPEENTEAFF.

V gene TRBV2 combines with J gene TRBJ2-2; 8 nucleotides line up with TRBD2. The CDR3 covers 14 residues. CDR1 is SNHLY, CDR2 FYNNEI, per germline. V lost 8 bases to trimming and J lost 6 bases; unmatched junction nucleotides: 8. In nucleotides, the CDR3 is TGTGCCAGCGGGAGCGGGAGTGTTTCCGGGGAGCTGTTTTTT. Translation: CASGSGSVSGELFF.

This chain joins TRBV27 and TRBJ1-3; 7 positions match TRBD1. Germline V gene lookup returns CDR1 MNHEY and CDR2 SMNVEV (reference sequence). V shed 6 bases, J shed 2 bases, and the junction held 7 bases outside the gene matches. The CDR3 loop spans 15 amino acids. The CDR3 sequence: CASRLTGVAGNTIYF. CDR3 nucleotides: TGTGCCAGCAGACTAACAGGGGTTGCTGGAAACACCATATATTTT.